The 17 T cell receptor beta chains below were found in one sample sequenced in a study of vaccination and CD4 T cells after COVID-19. Specified treatment: approximately 10-day PBMC culture with coronavirus spike peptide pools or control peptides (ViraFEST assay). Cultured CD4+ T cell DNA was sequenced using the Oncomine TCR Beta short-read assay. One entry per CDR3 protein, called by TCRdb with MiXCR from the PCR reads. The table has about 14,000 distinct CDR3 sequences, approximately 24% seen once; the top ten hold roughly a sixth. No antigen has been assigned to these receptors. Material: CD4+ T cells from blood, cultured in vitro, obtained after SARS-CoV-2 vaccination. The receptors stem from a human donor who had recovered from COVID-19.

CDR3 nucleotide sequence: TGTGCCTGGAGTGAGGGGCCAGGACAAGAGACCCAGTACTTC. This codes for CAWSEGPGQETQYF. V gene TRBV30 combines with J gene TRBJ2-5; possibly TRBD1 for D (5 bases). Germline V gene lookup returns CDR1 GTSNPN and CDR2 SVGIG (reference sequence). V was cut by 1 base and J by 2 bases, with 11 bases left in between. CDR3 length: 14 amino acids.

The chain couples TRBV7-6 to TRBJ2-2; 10 nucleotides line up with TRBD2. The CDR3 contains 16 residues. CDR1 and CDR2 from the germline V gene are SGHVS and FNYEAQ. J lost 6 bases, V lost 8 bases, and 12 bases had no gene match. The CDR3 spells CASASDLAGVAGELFF. The CDR3 DNA sequence: TGTGCCAGCGCCTCGGACCTAGCGGGAGTAGCCGGGGAGCTGTTTTTT.

The chain uses TRBV19 and TRBJ1-2, with 8 bases aligning to TRBD1. Germline CDR1 is LNHDA and CDR2 is SQIVND (reference sequence). CDR3 size: 13 residues. J gave up 8 bases and V 6 bases, and 8 bases lay outside the gene matches. Here the CDR3 DNA reads TGTGCCAGTAGCCGACAGGGGCTTAGGGGCTACACCTTC. Its protein is CASSRQGLRGYTF.

This clonotype showed up just a few times. Here the CDR3 reads CATARVNQPQHF. The CDR3 nucleotides read TGTGCCACCGCTCGAGTTAATCAGCCCCAGCATTTT. The V gene is TRBV15, the J gene TRBJ1-5; no clear D gene. V gave up 8 bases and J gave up 4 bases, with 9 bases separating them. Germline-derived CDR1 and CDR2 are LNHNV and YYDKDF (reference sequence). The CDR3 is made up of 12 amino acids. Full variable domain (outside the CDR3, taken from reference TRBV15 and TRBJ1-5): DAMVIQNPRYQVTQFGKPVTLSCSQTLNHNVMYWYQQKSSQAPKLLFHYYDKDFNNEADTPDNFQSRRPNTSFCFLDIRSPGLGDTAMYLCATARVNQPQHFGDGTRLSIL.

The J gene is TRBJ2-3, the V gene TRBV20-1; D remains ambiguous. This CDR3 is 17 amino acids long. Trimming left V 0 bases short and J 2 bases short, with 18 bases between. CDR1 is DFQATT, CDR2 SNEGSKA, per germline (reference sequence). The CDR3 bases are TGCAGTGCTAGAGATCCGCTCCGTGGTGGGGACACAGATACGCAGTATTTT. Translated: CSARDPLRGGDTDTQYF.

This chain links TRBV7-9 with TRBJ2-2, with D possibly TRBD1 on 6 matching bases. Trimming shortened V by 10 bases and J by 6 bases, and 12 bases separated the two germline ends. Germline-derived CDR1 and CDR2 are SEHNR and FQNEAQ (reference sequence). CDR3 length equals 12 residues. The CDR3 here is CATRGGAGELFF. The CDR3 nucleotides read TGTGCCACCCGAGGGGGAGCCGGGGAGCTGTTTTTT.

The sample holds a few counts of this clonotype. This sequence joins TRBV24-1 and TRBJ1-5, with TRBD1 identical over 10 bases. The CDR3 consists of 15 residues. Germline V gene data show CDR1 as KGHDR and CDR2 as SFDVKD. V trimming: 5 bases; J trimming: 4 bases; junction bases outside the gene matches: 4. The CDR3 DNA follows: TGTGCCACCAGTGCCTCGGGACAGGGGAATCAGCCCCAGCATTTT. Its protein is CATSASGQGNQPQHF.

This clonotype has just a few counts. The chain links TRBV24-1 to TRBJ1-5, with no clear D. CDR3 length: 16 residues. V was clipped by 4 bases and J by 2 bases, with 14 bases between them. The germline V gene encodes CDR1 KGHDR and CDR2 SFDVKD. The CDR3 nucleotides read TGTGCCACCAGTGACCGGACGGCGGGCGGCAATCAGCCCCAGCATTTT. This encodes CATSDRTAGGNQPQHF.

In regard to this clonotype: Germline is not matched at one junction end, which may reflect a read error. The gene calls are TRBV6-2 or TRBV6-3 and TRBJ2-7; 7 nucleotides align to TRBD1. CDR3 size: 12 residues. CDR1 MNHEY and CDR2 SVGEGT come from the germline V gene. CDR3 nucleotide sequence: TGCCAAGACAGGGAGAGCTCCTACGAGCAGTACTTC. Translating gives CQDRESSYEQYF.

This clonotype was recorded a few times. This rearrangement joins TRBV7-2 to TRBJ1-4, with D unclear. This CDR3 has 13 amino acids. Trimming stripped 5 bases from V and 8 bases from J, with 12 bases between. CDR1 and CDR2 (germline): SGHTA, FQGNSA. The CDR3 spells CASSPTLREKLFF. The CDR3 DNA is TGTGCCAGCAGCCCCACCTTGAGGGAAAAACTGTTTTTT. Full variable domain (outside the CDR3, taken from reference TRBV7-2 and TRBJ1-4): GAGVSQSPSNKVTEKGKDVELRCDPISGHTALYWYRQSLGQGLEFLIYFQGNSAPDKSGLPSDRFSAERTGGSVSTLTIQRTQQEDSAVYLCASSPTLREKLFFGSGTQLSVL.

This chain joins TRBV25-1 and TRBJ2-7; TRBD1 or TRBD2 may be the D gene (5 bases each). CDR1 and CDR2 from the germline V gene are MGHDK and SYGVNS. This CDR3 spans 17 amino acids. Trimming pared 2 bases from V and 0 bases from J, leaving 17 bases between. This chain's CDR3 is CASSEGRGPQHSYEQYF. CDR3 nucleotides: TGTGCCAGCAGTGAAGGACGGGGCCCCCAACACTCCTACGAGCAGTACTTC.

This chain connects TRBV5-1 to TRBJ2-7, with TRBD2 matching over 8 bases. Trimming at V came to 3 bases and at J to 4 bases, leaving 15 bases not matched to a gene. CDR1 SGHRS and CDR2 YFSETQ come from the germline V gene. This CDR3 comprises 17 residues. In DNA, the CDR3 is TGCGCCAGCAGCTCCTCATCTTCAAGCGGGAGAACGTACGAGCAGTACTTC. Its protein product is CASSSSSSSGRTYEQYF.

The CDR3 protein is CASKGIGWNEKLFF. The CDR3 DNA reads as TGTGCCAGCAAGGGTATTGGGTGGAATGAAAAACTGTTTTTT. V and J are TRBV25-1 and TRBJ1-4; D not resolved. Germline V gene sequence: CDR1 MGHDK, CDR2 SYGVNS. This CDR3 has 14 amino acids. Trimming took off 7 bases at V and 5 bases at J, with 14 bases between the two ends.

This clonotype was counted only a few times. The chain combines TRBV12-2 with TRBJ2-3; TRBD2 is taken as the D call from the table, unchecked against the DNA. TRBV12-2 is flagged as a pseudogene. There are 17 residues in the CDR3. CDR3 residues: CASRPGGLRALTDTQYF. Here the CDR3 DNA reads TGTGCAAGTCGTCCCGGGGGACTAAGGGCCCTCACAGATACGCAGTATTTT.

The gene calls are TRBV28 and TRBJ2-1; D gene uncertain. This CDR3 is 16 amino acids long. Per the germline V gene, CDR1 is MDHEN and CDR2 is SYDVKM. Trimming pared 3 bases from V and 0 bases from J, leaving 12 bases between. The CDR3 protein is CASSFKRIYSYNEQFF. The DNA for the CDR3 is TGTGCCAGCAGTTTTAAGAGGATTTACTCCTACAATGAGCAGTTCTTC.

This clonotype was recorded a few times. This sequence joins TRBV28 and TRBJ1-2; D might be TRBD1 (5 bases). The CDR3 has 14 residues. V was clipped by 5 bases and J by 7 bases, with 17 bases between them. CDR1 and CDR2 from the germline V gene are MDHEN and SYDVKM. In nucleotides, the CDR3 is TGTGCCAGCAGTGTCGGGACTTATTTTTCTGGCTACACCTTC. Translating gives CASSVGTYFSGYTF.

This clonotype has a handful of counts. This rearrangement joins TRBV21-1 to TRBJ2-7. TRBV21-1 is a known pseudogene. There are 11 residues in the CDR3. This chain's CDR3 is CASSNTYEQYF. CDR3 in DNA: TGTGCCAGCAGCAACACCTACGAGCAGTACTTC.